The 5 T cell receptor beta chains reported below all come from one sample, sequenced in a study of Tregs in tolerant kidney transplant recipients. Profiling relied on immunoSEQ multiplex PCR, and the TCRdb table lists in-frame clones only, not all of them. Among about 81,000 clones listed, 90% to 95% were seen once. Recipients received nonmyeloablative bone marrow transplants from related graft donors, with transient mixed chimerism. This specimen was CD4+ T cells from blood (PBMCs), taken 24 months after the transplant. The receptor source for this set is a human patient who received a combined kidney and bone marrow transplant. Some T cells may have originated in the graft donor.

J is TRBJ2-1 and V is TRBV5-8; 7 bases line up with TRBD1. Germline loops: CDR1 SGHTS, CDR2 YDEGEE. CDR3 length equals 14 residues. The J segment lost 5 bases and the V segment lost 2 bases, leaving 4 bases of the junction unmatched. The CDR3 DNA reads as TGTGCCAGCAGCTTACAGGGGTGGGACAATGAGCAGTTCTTC. Its protein is CASSLQGWDNEQFF.

This chain joins TRBV7-3 and TRBJ1-2; 8 bases line up with TRBD1. There are 14 residues in the CDR3. V lost 2 bases to trimming and J lost 6 bases; unmatched junction nucleotides: 5. The germline CDR1 and CDR2 sequences are SGHTA and FQGTGA. The CDR3 loop reads CASSLDGQGDGYTF. CDR3 sequence (DNA): TGTGCCAGCAGCTTAGACGGACAGGGCGATGGCTACACCTTC.

The rearrangement uses TRBV29-1 and TRBJ2-5; TRBD2 is a possible D gene (6 bases). Per the germline V gene, CDR1 is SQVTM and CDR2 is ANQGSEA. This CDR3 is built from 15 residues. V was pared by 7 bases and J by 5 bases, with 23 bases between. This CDR3 reads CSALGERGGRETQYF. CDR3 nucleotides: TGCAGCGCCTTGGGGGAGAGGGGAGGACGGGAGACCCAGTACTTC.

The V and J genes are TRBV18 and TRBJ1-5; 10 bases map to TRBD1. Germline assignment: CDR1 KGHSH and CDR2 LQKENI. This CDR3 spans 14 amino acids. V trimming: 6 bases; J trimming: 5 bases; junction bases outside the gene matches: 4. DNA for the CDR3: TGTGCCAGCTCCAGGACAGGGGGGGATCAGCCCCAGCATTTT. Protein product: CASSRTGGDQPQHF.

The chain is built from TRBV4-2 and TRBJ2-3; 8 bases map to TRBD2. The CDR3 is 17 residues long. V lost 0 bases, J lost 4 bases, and 9 bases stayed unmatched. CDR1 and CDR2 from the germline V gene are LGHNA and YNFKEQ. The DNA for the CDR3 is TGTGCCAGCAGCCAAGAAAGGAGCGGGAGTTTCCCAGATACGCAGTATTTT. Its protein is CASSQERSGSFPDTQYF.